Presented here are 16 T cell receptor beta chains from one specimen sequenced in a study of CD8 T cells in Susac syndrome. An input of about 0.45 to 1 ug of RNA was subjected to reverse transcription using random hexamers. From the immunoSEQ multiplex PCR reads, TCRdb called clonotypes with MiXCR, one entry per CDR3 protein. The sample shows hundreds of thousands of distinct CDR3 sequences, 92% of them seen only once. The sequenced sample was CD8+ T cells from PBMCs. The receptors here all came from a human donor with multiple sclerosis.

The rearrangement uses TRBV27 and TRBJ2-1; D is unresolved. The J call may be mistaken, given a closer DNA end match to TRBJ2-7. Per the germline V gene, CDR1 is MNHEY and CDR2 is SMNVEV (reference sequence). This CDR3 has 13 residues. CDR3 sequence reads: CASSFGSPNEQYF. The CDR3 nucleotides are TGTGCCAGCAGTTTCGGATCACCAAATGAGCAGTACTTC.

The chain recombines TRBV2 with TRBJ2-7; 7 bases map to TRBD1. V was clipped by 2 bases and J by 5 bases; unmatched bases: 9. This CDR3 is 15 amino acids long. Germline V CDR1 and CDR2: SNHLY, FYNNEI. CDR3 amino acids: CASSESPGQVHEQYF. CDR3 sequence (DNA): TGTGCCAGCAGTGAAAGCCCCGGACAGGTCCACGAGCAGTACTTC.

The V and J genes are TRBV20-1 and TRBJ1-4, with a tentative D call TRBD1 (5 bases). V was pared by 5 bases and J by 4 bases, with 11 bases between. Germline lookup yields CDR1 DFQATT and CDR2 SNEGSKA (reference sequence). The CDR3 sequence is 13 residues long. The CDR3 loop is CSAVGGVNEKLFF. For the CDR3, the DNA is TGCAGTGCTGTTGGGGGGGTTAATGAAAAACTGTTTTTT.

The rearrangement links TRBV15 to TRBJ1-6; 7 bases fit TRBD1. V was pared by 0 bases and J by 7 bases, with 3 bases of the junction left unmatched. The CDR3 runs 15 residues. The germline CDR1 and CDR2 sequences are LNHNV and YYDKDF (reference sequence). The chain's CDR3 is CATSRDKGANSPLHF. The CDR3, as DNA: TGTGCCACCAGCAGAGATAAGGGGGCAAATTCACCCCTCCACTTT. The entire variable domain, with the rest obtained from reference TRBV15 and TRBJ1-6, is as follows: DAMVIQNPRYQVTQFGKPVTLSCSQTLNHNVMYWYQQKSSQAPKLLFHYYDKDFNNEADTPDNFQSRRPNTSFCFLDIRSPGLGDTAMYLCATSRDKGANSPLHFGNGTRLTVT.

The chain uses TRBV27 and TRBJ2-7; D is perhaps TRBD2 (5 bases). V was clipped by 3 bases and J by 2 bases, with 11 bases between them. This CDR3 is 14 amino acids long. CDR1 MNHEY and CDR2 SMNVEV come from the germline V gene (reference sequence). CDR3 coding DNA: TGTGCCAGCAGTTTTGCGGTCGGGGCCTACGAGCAGTACTTC. Amino acid sequence: CASSFAVGAYEQYF.

The chain recombines TRBV29-1 with TRBJ2-7; 7 nucleotides match TRBD1. CDR1 is SQVTM, CDR2 ANQGSEA, per germline. The CDR3 loop spans 14 amino acids. The V gene end was trimmed by 6 bases and the J gene end by 3 bases; junction bases not matched to a gene: 11. CDR3 sequence (DNA): TGCAGCGTGGGCTTTGTCGACAGGGTCTACGAGCAGTACTTC. This encodes CSVGFVDRVYEQYF.

This chain uses TRBV9 with TRBJ2-1; the match to TRBD1 covers 10 bases. Germline CDR1 is SGDLS and CDR2 is YYNGEE. CDR3 length equals 16 residues. J gave up 7 bases and V 0 bases, and 7 bases lay outside the gene matches. DNA of the CDR3: TGTGCCAGCAGCGTAGCCCCCGGGACAGGGGCTAATGAGCAGTTCTTC. Translation: CASSVAPGTGANEQFF.

The rearrangement uses TRBV29-1 and TRBJ1-2, with D possibly TRBD1 on 6 matching bases. The CDR3 is 12 residues long. Trimming removed 6 bases from V and 8 bases from J, with 16 bases in between. Germline CDR1 SQVTM, CDR2 ANQGSEA. DNA for the CDR3: TGCAGCGTGAGGGCAGGGGCCGACGGCTACACCTTC. Its protein is CSVRAGADGYTF.

The chain has TRBV7-6 and TRBJ1-1; D gene unclear. There are 16 residues in the CDR3. Trimming cost V 0 bases and J 1 base, with 12 bases left between them. Germline CDR1 reads SGHVS; CDR2 reads FNYEAQ. CDR3 sequence reads: CASSLAMGSANTEAFF. CDR3 sequence (DNA): TGTGCCAGCAGCTTAGCGATGGGGTCCGCGAACACTGAAGCTTTCTTT.

The gene calls are TRBV11-3 and TRBJ2-1; unclear D gene. This CDR3 has 12 residues. V was trimmed by 4 bases and J by 6 bases, leaving 7 bases between them. From germline, CDR1 is SGHNT and CDR2 YENEEA. CDR3 in amino acids: CASSSLGNEQFF. In nucleotides, the CDR3 is TGTGCCAGCAGCTCCCTGGGCAATGAGCAGTTCTTC.

V usage is TRBV9 and J usage is TRBJ1-6; D is ambiguous. This CDR3 contains 12 residues. Trimming stripped 3 bases from V and 10 bases from J, with 8 bases between. Germline V lookup: CDR1 SGDLS, CDR2 YYNGEE. The CDR3 is CASSGVGSPLHF. The DNA for the CDR3 is TGTGCCAGCAGCGGTGTTGGATCACCCCTCCACTTT.

CDR3 region: CASSPRLAAITDTQYF. The DNA of the CDR3 is TGTGCCAGCAGTCCTCGACTAGCGGCCATCACAGATACGCAGTATTTT. The chain uses TRBV28 and TRBJ2-3, with 9 nucleotides matching TRBD2. Germline V gives CDR1 MDHEN, CDR2 SYDVKM. Trimming removed 5 bases from V and 2 bases from J; junction bases left unmatched: 8. The CDR3 loop spans 16 amino acids. Combining the CDR3 with reference TRBV28 and TRBJ2-3 gives the whole variable domain DVKVTQSSRYLVKRTGEKVFLECVQDMDHENMFWYRQDPGLGLRLIYFSYDVKMKEKGDIPEGYSVSREKKERFSLILESASTNQTSMYLCASSPRLAAITDTQYFGPGTRLTVL.

The CDR3 coding sequence is TGTGCCAGTAGTGGGACGACCGCAATAGGAGATACGCAGTATTTT. Translation: CASSGTTAIGDTQYF. This chain joins TRBV19 and TRBJ2-3; possibly TRBD1 or TRBD2 for D (5 bases each). Per the germline V gene, CDR1 is LNHDA and CDR2 is SQIVND (reference sequence). V was cut by 5 bases and J by 5 bases, with 17 bases left in between. The CDR3 sequence is 15 residues long.

The J gene is TRBJ2-3, the V gene TRBV3-1; D call uncertain. Trimming took 2 bases from V and 0 from J, leaving 9 bases between them. Germline V gene data show CDR1 as LGHDT and CDR2 as YNNKEL (reference sequence). The CDR3 runs 15 residues. The CDR3 nucleotides are TGTGCCAGCAGCCAATCATCGTATAGCACAGATACGCAGTATTTT. It yields the protein CASSQSSYSTDTQYF.

This rearrangement joins TRBV4-1 to TRBJ2-3, with TRBD2 matching 9 bases. The CDR3 is 14 amino acids. V dropped 7 bases and J dropped 0; count of bases not matched to a gene: 2. The V gene's germline CDR1 is MGHRA and CDR2 YSYEKL. DNA for the CDR3: TGCGCCAGCACCCTAGCGGGGAGCACAGATACGCAGTATTTT. Amino acid sequence: CASTLAGSTDTQYF.

The count of this clonotype is one. J is TRBJ1-2 and V is TRBV9; D is unclear. Germline V gene lookup returns CDR1 SGDLS and CDR2 YYNGEE. V gave up 0 bases and J gave up 4 bases, with 10 bases separating them. This CDR3 contains 14 residues. CDR3 nucleotide sequence: TGTGCCAGCAGCGTAGGGGCAGGAATCTATGGCTACACCTTC. Its translation is CASSVGAGIYGYTF.